Below, 14 T cell receptor beta chains from the same sample are listed, as sequenced in a study of OX40 agonist ivuxolimab in advanced cancers. Clones were read by immunoSEQ multiplex PCR, and TCRdb kept only the in-frame ones, dropping some. The sample lists roughly 34,000 clones; around nine tenths were seen once. The sequencing used CD4+ or CD8+ T cells sorted from blood, collected in a trial of the OX40 agonist ivuxolimab. The receptors here all came from an adult with an advanced solid tumor such as melanoma, head and neck, liver or kidney cancer.

The J gene is TRBJ1-5, the V gene TRBV27, with D tentatively TRBD1 (5 bases). Germline V gene data show CDR1 as MNHEY and CDR2 as SMNVEV (reference sequence). V was pared by 4 bases and J by 7 bases, with 14 bases between. CDR3 length: 14 residues. The CDR3 reads CASSSLTGTQPQHF. The CDR3 nucleotides are TGTGCCAGCAGTTCTTTGACCGGGACCCAGCCCCAGCATTTT.

The CDR3 region is CASSPLVAGSYNEQFF. DNA of the CDR3: TGTGCCAGCAGCCCCCTGGTAGCGGGGAGCTACAATGAGCAGTTCTTC. The V and J genes are TRBV7-3 and TRBJ2-1; 8 bases align to TRBD2. CDR3 length: 16 amino acids. Germline CDR1 and CDR2: SGHTA and FQGTGA. The V and J ends lost 5 bases and 3 bases, in that order; junction bases with no gene match: 9.

CDR3 loop: CSANQGLNTEAFF. The CDR3 coding sequence is TGCAGCGCCAACCAGGGTTTAAACACTGAAGCTTTCTTT. The chain couples TRBV29-1 to TRBJ1-1, with a possible D match to TRBD1 (5 bases). This CDR3 has 13 amino acids. Trimming took off 7 bases at V and 2 bases at J, with 14 bases between the two ends. CDR1 and CDR2 (germline): SQVTM, ANQGSEA.

The chain is built from TRBV7-6 and TRBJ2-1, with D hard to call. This CDR3 is built from 12 residues. Trimming took 6 bases from V and 8 from J, leaving 11 bases between them. Germline V gives CDR1 SGHVS, CDR2 FNYEAQ. The CDR3, as DNA: TGTGCCAGCAGTCGACTCAACGATGAGCAGTTCTTC. Its translation: CASSRLNDEQFF.

The V call is TRBV19, the J call TRBJ2-4, with D unclear. The CDR3 has 16 residues. The germline V and J ends were trimmed by 1 base and 4 bases, with 14 bases remaining between them. Germline CDR1 is LNHDA and CDR2 is SQIVND (reference sequence). The CDR3: CASSIARLQVKNIQYF. In DNA, the CDR3 is TGTGCCAGTAGTATAGCGAGGCTGCAGGTTAAAAACATTCAGTACTTC.

The rearrangement joins TRBV5-6 to TRBJ1-1; tentatively, D is TRBD1 (5 bases). The ends were cut back, 4 bases at V and 5 bases at J, with 18 bases in the middle. The CDR3 has 15 amino acids. Germline lookup yields CDR1 SGHDT and CDR2 YYEEEE. CDR3 DNA: TGTGCCAGCAGCGGGGCCTTACCAATGGGGACTGAAGCTTTCTTT. Protein: CASSGALPMGTEAFF.

The rearrangement uses TRBV30 and TRBJ2-1; the match to TRBD2 covers 16 bases. The CDR3 loop spans 16 amino acids. Germline-derived CDR1 and CDR2 are GTSNPN and SVGIG (reference sequence). J lost 2 bases, V lost 6 bases, and 4 bases had no gene match. CDR3 DNA sequence: TGTGCCTGTACCGGGACTAGCGGGGGGGCCTACAATGAGCAGTTCTTC. This translates into CACTGTSGGAYNEQFF.

The chain is built from TRBV7-9 and TRBJ1-4, with no clear D. The CDR3 spans 15 residues. CDR1 and CDR2 from the germline V gene are SEHNR and FQNEAQ (reference sequence). V gave up 5 bases and J gave up 5 bases, with 15 bases separating them. Written as DNA, the CDR3 is TGTGCCAGCAGCGACAACTGGGGAACCAATGAAAAACTGTTTTTT. Its translation: CASSDNWGTNEKLFF. The variable domain in full, completed from reference TRBV7-9 and TRBJ1-4, reads DTGVSQNPRHKITKRGQNVTFRCDPISEHNRLYWYRQTLGQGPEFLTYFQNEAQLEKSRLLSDRFSAERPKGSFSTLEIQRTEQGDSAMYLCASSDNWGTNEKLFFGSGTQLSVL.

The table lists this clone with a count of one. This CDR3 reads CATSKGLMETQYF. Written as DNA, the CDR3 is TGTGCCACCAGCAAAGGCCTGATGGAGACCCAGTACTTC. V gene TRBV15 combines with J gene TRBJ2-5; D is ambiguous. V dropped 4 bases and J dropped 5 bases, with 11 bases sitting between them. The CDR3 has 13 amino acids. Germline V CDR1 and CDR2: LNHNV, YYDKDF (reference sequence).

The gene calls are TRBV11-2 and TRBJ2-3; TRBD2 matches at 15 bases. V was pared by 5 bases and J by 6 bases, with 3 bases of the junction left unmatched. This CDR3 has 15 residues. CDR1 SGHAT and CDR2 FQNNGV come from the germline V gene. The CDR3 region is CASSGLAGGPDTQYF. CDR3 nucleotides: TGTGCCAGCAGCGGACTAGCGGGAGGGCCGGATACGCAGTATTTT.

The V and J genes are TRBV19 and TRBJ1-4, with D perhaps TRBD1 (5 bases). Looked up from germline, CDR1 is LNHDA and CDR2 is SQIVND (reference sequence). Trimming took off 5 bases at V and 0 bases at J, with 22 bases between the two ends. CDR3 size: 19 residues. CDR3 sequence (DNA): TGTGCCAGTAGTCTCCCCACGGGTAGGGGATTTACAACTAATGAAAAACTGTTTTTT. Protein product: CASSLPTGRGFTTNEKLFF.

The chain carries TRBV5-1 and TRBJ2-7; D unclear. The CDR3 contains 17 residues. CDR1 and CDR2 (germline): SGHRS, YFSETQ. V was shortened by 6 bases and J by 2 bases, with 24 bases between the two germline ends. CDR3 region: CASTLGDTDLRAYEQYF. DNA of the CDR3: TGCGCCAGCACCCTAGGAGACACCGACCTAAGGGCCTACGAGCAGTACTTC.

The rearrangement uses TRBV19 and TRBJ1-5; D is unresolved. This CDR3 is built from 14 residues. Trimming removed 7 bases at V and 0 bases at J, with 10 bases between. Germline CDR1 is LNHDA and CDR2 is SQIVND (reference sequence). The CDR3 spells CASKGAYSNQPQHF. The CDR3 coding sequence is TGTGCCAGTAAGGGAGCCTATAGCAATCAGCCCCAGCATTTT.

This chain joins TRBV7-3 and TRBJ2-3; 7 bases are shared with TRBD1. The CDR3 is made up of 15 amino acids. Per germline, CDR1 SGHTA and CDR2 FQGTGA. The junction had 6 bases not matched to a gene; V was cut back by 4 bases and J by 2 bases. CDR3 residues: CASSSKGATTDTQYF. CDR3 nucleotide sequence: TGTGCCAGCAGCTCAAAGGGGGCCACCACAGATACGCAGTATTTT.